Described below is a single TCR beta chain sequence and its context. Its antigen is unknown. This PCR relied on a set of 60 Vbeta primers and 13 Jbeta primers. Profiling relied on immunoSEQ multiplex PCR, and the TCRdb table lists in-frame clones only, not all of them. The sample contains about 130,000 clones, about 79% of which appear only once. This sample stems from a study of cytomegalovirus exposure and HLA in healthy donors. Germline V gene data show CDR1 as SEHNR and CDR2 as FQNEAQ (reference sequence). The CDR3 has 15 amino acids. V lost 5 bases, J lost 1 base, and 14 bases lay in between. Study findings and constraints: CMV serostatus was the sole immune exposure data available. Accurate prediction of most subjects' HLA-A and HLA-B alleles from TCR beta sequences was reported. The study recorded some 160 TCR beta chains that were cytomegalovirus-associated.

The sequencing input was PBMCs. This sequence joins TRBV7-9 and TRBJ1-1; no clear D. The source is a man aged 18 to 35 in good health and CMV-seronegative. The CDR3 bases are TGTGCCAGCAGCCCCCTTAGCGGAGGGAACACTGAAGCTTTCTTT. Translation: CASSPLSGGNTEAFF.